Listed below are T cell receptor beta chains from one sample, sequenced in a study of PD-1 blockade in classical Hodgkin lymphoma. Profiling relied on immunoSEQ multiplex PCR, and the TCRdb table lists in-frame clones only, not all of them. The table has about 110,000 clones, about nine tenths seen once. Material: peripheral blood mononuclear cells (PBMCs), obtained before the second cycle of nivolumab. These receptors originate from a human donor with classical Hodgkin lymphoma. The CDR3 runs from the conserved cysteine through the conserved F or W. The order of the fields is J gene, V gene, clone size, D gene, CDR3 protein, CDR3 DNA. A D gene is named only where the DNA matches it firmly. Size is omitted from some rows. Given values are once, few, many or a class for expanded clones.

>TRBJ1-2|TRBV4-3|-|-
CASSQVAAIEGYTF
TGCGCCAGCAGCCAAGTCGCAGCTATCGAAGGCTACACCTTC
>TRBJ2-3|TRBV14|-|-
CASSQGFQRLRATDTQYF
TGTGCCAGCAGCCAAGGTTTTCAAAGATTGAGAGCCACAGATACGCAGTATTTT
>TRBJ2-5|TRBV6-1|-|TRBD2
CASSGVLERETRETQYF
TGTGCCAGCAGTGGAGTGTTGGAGCGGGAGACTCGGGAGACCCAGTACTTC
>TRBJ1-1|TRBV10-1|-|-
CASSERRTTPRGGFF
TGCGCCAGCAGTGAAAGACGGACAACCCCCCGGGGGGGTTTCTTT
>TRBJ1-2|TRBV28|-|-
CASSPPLGLNYGYTF
TGTGCCAGCAGTCCCCCACTGGGGCTGAACTATGGCTACACCTTC
>TRBJ1-5|TRBV4-1|-|-
CASSQVTEGSNQPQHF
TGCGCCAGCAGCCAAGTGACAGAGGGAAGCAATCAGCCCCAGCATTTT
>TRBJ2-1|TRBV18|-|-
CASSPSLGGADNEQFF
TGTGCCAGCTCACCCTCCCTTGGCGGAGCCGACAATGAGCAGTTCTTC
>TRBJ2-5|TRBV19|few|-
CASSPPGGGWETQYF
TGTGCCAGTAGCCCCCCCGGGGGCGGCTGGGAGACCCAGTACTTC
>TRBJ2-7|TRBV13|-|-
CASSLGRGVSYEQYF
TGTGCCAGCAGCTTAGGTCGGGGAGTCTCCTACGAGCAGTACTTC
>TRBJ1-1|TRBV5-6|-|-
CASSRGSYEAFF
TGTGCCAGCAGCCGCGGGTCGTATGAAGCTTTCTTT
>TRBJ1-2|TRBV5-6|few|-
CASSLTVDYGYTF
TGTGCCAGCAGCTTGACAGTAGACTATGGCTACACCTTC
>TRBJ2-2|TRBV11-3|-|TRBD1
CASSKDRAKELFF
TGTGCCAGCAGCAAAGACAGGGCTAAGGAGCTGTTTTTT
>TRBJ1-2|TRBV11-2|-|-
CASSLPRGYYGYTF
TGTGCCAGCAGCTTACCCCGGGGGTACTATGGCTACACCTTC
>TRBJ2-7|TRBV27|-|TRBD1
CASSTGTASYEQYF
TGTGCCAGCAGTACAGGGACAGCCTCCTACGAGCAGTACTTC
>TRBJ2-1|TRBV5-1|-|TRBD2
CASSLWTSGGNEQFF
TGCGCCAGCAGCTTGTGGACTAGCGGGGGGAATGAGCAGTTCTTC
>TRBJ1-4|TRBV23-1|-|-
CASGQQGRTNEKLFF
TGCGCCAGCGGGCAGCAGGGAAGGACTAATGAAAAACTGTTTTTT
>TRBJ1-2|TRBV7-9|-|TRBD1
CASSSVGQGDGYTF
TGTGCCAGCAGCTCCGTAGGACAGGGGGATGGCTACACCTTC
>TRBJ1-1|TRBV18|few|TRBD1
CASTLQGDAFF
TGTGCCAGCACCCTACAGGGGGACGCTTTCTTT
>TRBJ2-2|TRBV5-4|-|TRBD2
CASSPSEREGEELFF
TGTGCCAGCAGCCCAAGTGAGCGGGAGGGGGAGGAGCTGTTTTTT
>TRBJ2-1|TRBV2|-|-
CASIEWNEQFF
TGTGCCAGCATCGAGTGGAATGAGCAGTTCTTC
>TRBJ1-2|TRBV6-1|-|-
CASSEGPVNYGYTF
TGTGCCAGCAGTGAAGGTCCCGTAAACTATGGCTACACCTTC
>TRBJ2-1|TRBV10-3|-|-
CAISARDNEQFF
TGTGCCATCAGTGCCAGGGACAATGAGCAGTTCTTC
>TRBJ2-3|TRBV28|-|-
CASSPTLGALGDTQYF
TGTGCCAGCAGTCCTACTTTAGGGGCATTAGGAGATACGCAGTATTTT
>TRBJ2-2|TRBV19|-|TRBD2
CASRAIAGALTGELFF
TGTGCCAGTAGGGCCATAGCGGGAGCCCTGACCGGGGAGCTGTTTTTT
>TRBJ1-1|TRBV5-1|few|-
CASSLVEGSGAFF
TGCGCCAGCAGCTTGGTTGAGGGGTCGGGCGCTTTCTTT
>TRBJ2-2|TRBV25-1|-|-
CASSEYPIREELFF
TGTGCCAGCAGTGAATATCCTATCCGGGAGGAGCTGTTTTTT
>TRBJ2-7|TRBV6-5|-|-
CASSYTGLGLNGQYF
TGTGCCAGCAGTTACACCGGACTTGGGCTTAACGGGCAGTACTTC
>TRBJ2-1|TRBV5-1|-|-
CASSLTVIGANEQFF
TGCGCCAGCAGCTTGACAGTAATAGGGGCCAATGAGCAGTTCTTC
>TRBJ2-3|TRBV4-1|-|-
CASSRVTSTDTQYF
TGCGCCAGCAGCCGGGTAACTAGCACAGATACGCAGTATTTT
>TRBJ2-5|TRBV5-5|-|-
CASSLVGSQETQYF
TGTGCCAGCAGCTTGGTTGGGTCCCAAGAGACCCAGTACTTC
>TRBJ2-1|TRBV7-2|-|TRBD2
CASSLEVGLAGSNEQFF
TGTGCCAGCAGCTTAGAGGTCGGGCTAGCGGGAAGCAATGAGCAGTTCTTC
>TRBJ2-5|TRBV6-5|-|TRBD2
CASVGLGVTQYF
TGTGCCAGCGTCGGACTAGGTGTGACCCAGTACTTC
>TRBJ2-1|TRBV11-2|-|-
CASSPQGRGSDEQFF
TGTGCCAGCAGCCCCCAAGGCAGGGGTTCGGATGAGCAGTTCTTC
>TRBJ1-2|TRBV7-9|-|TRBD1
CASSFYPGQNYGYTF
TGTGCCAGCAGCTTTTACCCGGGACAGAACTATGGCTACACCTTC
>TRBJ2-7|TRBV7-2|once|-
CASSFSGKIYEQYF
TGTGCCAGCAGCTTCTCGGGAAAGATCTACGAGCAGTACTTC
>TRBJ1-5|TRBV2|-|TRBD1
CASSPGQSNQPQHF
TGTGCCAGCTCCCCGGGACAGAGCAATCAGCCCCAGCATTTT
>TRBJ1-1|TRBV15|-|-
CATSSEGRSTEAFF
TGTGCCACCAGCAGTGAGGGCAGGAGCACTGAAGCTTTCTTT
>TRBJ1-2|TRBV15|few|TRBD1
CATSRAGQEYGYTF
TGTGCCACCAGCAGAGCCGGACAGGAGTATGGCTACACCTTC